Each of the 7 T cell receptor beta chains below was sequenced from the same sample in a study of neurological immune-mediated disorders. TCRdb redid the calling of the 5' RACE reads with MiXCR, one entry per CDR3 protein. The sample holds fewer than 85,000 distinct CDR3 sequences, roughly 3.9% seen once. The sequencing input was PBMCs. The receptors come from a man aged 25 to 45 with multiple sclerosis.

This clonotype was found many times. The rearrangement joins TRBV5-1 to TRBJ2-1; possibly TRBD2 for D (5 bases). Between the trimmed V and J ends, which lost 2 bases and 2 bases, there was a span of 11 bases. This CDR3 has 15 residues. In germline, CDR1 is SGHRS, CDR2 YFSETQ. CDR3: CASSFDGEPYNEQFF. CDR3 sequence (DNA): TGCGCCAGCAGCTTTGACGGGGAACCCTACAATGAGCAGTTCTTC.

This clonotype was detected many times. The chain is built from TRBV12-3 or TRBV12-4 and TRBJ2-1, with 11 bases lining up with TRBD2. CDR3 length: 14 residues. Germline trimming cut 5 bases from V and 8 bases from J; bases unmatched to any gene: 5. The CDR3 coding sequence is TGTGCCAGCAGTCTTAGCGGGGGGGCCGATGAGCAGTTCTTC. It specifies CASSLSGGADEQFF.

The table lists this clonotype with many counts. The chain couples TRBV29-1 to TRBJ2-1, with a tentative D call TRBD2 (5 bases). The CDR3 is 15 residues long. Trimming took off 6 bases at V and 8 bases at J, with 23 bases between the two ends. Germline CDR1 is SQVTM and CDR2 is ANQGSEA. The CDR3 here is CSVVGGLRVGDEQFF. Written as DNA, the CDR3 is TGCAGCGTGGTGGGTGGACTGAGGGTAGGAGATGAGCAGTTCTTC.

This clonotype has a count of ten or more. The CDR3 region is CSASLLRGAYNEQFF. The CDR3, as DNA: TGCAGTGCTAGCCTCCTCCGGGGGGCCTACAATGAGCAGTTCTTC. This rearrangement joins TRBV20-1 to TRBJ2-1; 7 nucleotides line up with TRBD2. Trimming removed 3 bases from V and 2 bases from J; junction bases left unmatched: 7. The length of the CDR3 is 15 residues. CDR1 and CDR2 from the germline V gene are DFQATT and SNEGSKA (reference sequence).

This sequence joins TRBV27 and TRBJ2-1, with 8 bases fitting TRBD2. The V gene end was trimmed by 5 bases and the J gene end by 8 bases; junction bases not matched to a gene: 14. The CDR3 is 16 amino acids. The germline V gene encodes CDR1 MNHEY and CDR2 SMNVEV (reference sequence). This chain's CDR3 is CASSTGLARTSDEQFF. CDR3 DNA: TGTGCCAGCAGTACCGGACTAGCTCGGACTTCGGATGAGCAGTTCTTC.

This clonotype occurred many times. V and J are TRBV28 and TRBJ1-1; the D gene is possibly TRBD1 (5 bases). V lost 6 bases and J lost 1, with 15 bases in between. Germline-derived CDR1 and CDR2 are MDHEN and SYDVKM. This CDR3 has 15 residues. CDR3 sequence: CASSPPGRGNTEAFF. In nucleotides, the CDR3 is TGTGCCAGCAGCCCTCCGGGACGGGGGAACACTGAAGCTTTCTTT.

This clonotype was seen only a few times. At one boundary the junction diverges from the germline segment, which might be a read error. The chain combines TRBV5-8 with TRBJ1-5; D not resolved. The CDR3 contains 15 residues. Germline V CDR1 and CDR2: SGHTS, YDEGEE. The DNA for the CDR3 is TGTGCCAGCAGCTTGTGGGCCAATAGCAATCAGCCCCAGAATTTT. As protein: CASSLWANSNQPQNF.